The entry that follows covers one T cell receptor beta chain sequence. Its antigen is not identified. TCRdb called the reads again in MiXCR, with one record for every CDR3 protein. The repertoire holds about 570,000 distinct CDR3 sequences, with almost 40% as singletons. The record originates from a study of T cell repertoires in cytomegalovirus infection. Study-wide context: Peptides in the study included HLA-C-restricted and HLA-B-restricted CMV epitopes. A matching HLA type, together with CMV infection, was signaled by public TCR beta signatures.

Looked up from germline, CDR1 is ENHRY and CDR2 is SYGVKD. The CDR3 runs 13 residues. With 3 bases removed from V and 0 bases from J, the gap between germline ends came to 6 bases. General study findings and limits: HLA-C-restricted CMV clonotypes gave the most frequent clonotype in two of eight donors. There were carriers of CMV plus the relevant HLA, and cumulative public TCR beta family frequency identified them.

The receptor was isolated from a human donor in good health (CMV status not recorded). Some clones in this sample may be carry-over from other donors' samples. V gene TRBV10-3 combines with J gene TRBJ2-7; D unclear. The specimen comprised cultured PBMCs, sampled from culture after CMV antigen stimulation. CDR3 region: CAISEPLSYEQYF. The CDR3 DNA sequence: TGTGCCATCAGTGAACCCCTCTCCTACGAGCAGTACTTC.